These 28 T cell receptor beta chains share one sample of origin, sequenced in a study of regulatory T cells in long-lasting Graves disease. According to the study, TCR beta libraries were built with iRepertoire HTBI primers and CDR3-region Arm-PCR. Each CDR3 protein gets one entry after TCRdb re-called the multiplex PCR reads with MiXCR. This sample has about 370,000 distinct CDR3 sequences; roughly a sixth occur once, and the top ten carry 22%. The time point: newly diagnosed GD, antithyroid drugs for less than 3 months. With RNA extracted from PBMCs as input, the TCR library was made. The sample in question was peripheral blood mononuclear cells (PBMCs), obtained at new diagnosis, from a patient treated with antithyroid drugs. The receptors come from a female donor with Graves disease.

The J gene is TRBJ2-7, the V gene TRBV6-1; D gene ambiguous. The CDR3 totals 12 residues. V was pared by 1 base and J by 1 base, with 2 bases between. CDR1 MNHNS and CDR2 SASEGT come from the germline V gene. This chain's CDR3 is CASSEVSYEQYF. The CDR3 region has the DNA TGTGCCAGCAGTGAAGTATCCTACGAGCAGTACTTC.

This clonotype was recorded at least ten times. The CDR3 nucleotides read TGTGCCAGCAGGGACTTTTTCAATGAAAAACTGTTTTTT. It specifies CASRDFFNEKLFF. The rearrangement uses TRBV2 and TRBJ1-4; no clear D gene. Trimming took 6 bases from V and 5 from J, leaving 10 bases between them. Germline CDR1 reads SNHLY; CDR2 reads FYNNEI. This CDR3 has 13 residues.

CDR3 protein: CASSYGGGGANVLTF. CDR3 sequence (DNA): TGTGCCAGCAGTTACGGGGGAGGAGGGGCCAACGTCCTGACTTTC. V and J are TRBV6-2 or TRBV6-3 and TRBJ2-6; D may be TRBD2 (6 bases). CDR1 and CDR2 (germline): MNHEY, SVGEGT. V lost 2 bases and J lost 4, with 9 bases in between. This CDR3 contains 15 residues.

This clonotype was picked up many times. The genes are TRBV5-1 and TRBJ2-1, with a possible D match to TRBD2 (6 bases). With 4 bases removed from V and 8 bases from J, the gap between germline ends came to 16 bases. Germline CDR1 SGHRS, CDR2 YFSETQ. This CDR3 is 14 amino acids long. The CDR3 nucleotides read TGCGCCAGCAGCCTGGACTACCTCGGGGATGAGCAGTTCTTC. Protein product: CASSLDYLGDEQFF. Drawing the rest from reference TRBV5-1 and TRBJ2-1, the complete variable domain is KAGVTQTPRYLIKTRGQQVTLSCSPISGHRSVSWYQQTPGQGLQFLFEYFSETQRNKGNFPGRFSGRQFSNSRSEMNVSTLELGDSALYLCASSLDYLGDEQFFGPGTRLTVL.

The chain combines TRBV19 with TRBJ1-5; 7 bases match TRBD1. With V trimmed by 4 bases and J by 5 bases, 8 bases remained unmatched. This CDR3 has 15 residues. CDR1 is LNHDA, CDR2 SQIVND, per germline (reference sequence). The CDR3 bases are TGTGCCAGTAGTACCCGGGACAGTTATTATCAGCCCCAGCATTTT. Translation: CASSTRDSYYQPQHF.

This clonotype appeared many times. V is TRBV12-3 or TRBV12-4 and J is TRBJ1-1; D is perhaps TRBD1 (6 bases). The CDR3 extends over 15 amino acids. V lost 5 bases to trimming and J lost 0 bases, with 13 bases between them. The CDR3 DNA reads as TGTGCCAGCAGTCCCTGGACAGCCGTGAACACTGAAGCTTTCTTT. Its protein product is CASSPWTAVNTEAFF.

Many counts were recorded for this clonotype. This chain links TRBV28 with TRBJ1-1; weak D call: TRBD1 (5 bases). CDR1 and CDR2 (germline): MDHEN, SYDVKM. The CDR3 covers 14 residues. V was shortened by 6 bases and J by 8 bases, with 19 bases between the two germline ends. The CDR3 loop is CASSLLDGGNEAFF. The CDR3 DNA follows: TGTGCCAGCAGCCTTCTTGACGGGGGGAACGAAGCTTTCTTT.

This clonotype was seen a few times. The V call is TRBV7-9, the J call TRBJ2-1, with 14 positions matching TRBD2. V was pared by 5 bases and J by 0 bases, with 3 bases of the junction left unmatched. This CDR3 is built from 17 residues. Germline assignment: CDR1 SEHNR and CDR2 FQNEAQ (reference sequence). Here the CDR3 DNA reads TGTGCCAGCAGCACGACTAGCGGGGGGGCCTCCTACAATGAGCAGTTCTTC. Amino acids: CASSTTSGGASYNEQFF.

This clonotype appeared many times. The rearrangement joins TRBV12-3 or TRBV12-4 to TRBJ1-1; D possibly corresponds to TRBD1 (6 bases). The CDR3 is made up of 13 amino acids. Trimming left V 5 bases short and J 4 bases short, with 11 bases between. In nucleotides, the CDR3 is TGTGCCAGCAGTAGGGAAGGGGGCACTGAAGCTTTCTTT. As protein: CASSREGGTEAFF.

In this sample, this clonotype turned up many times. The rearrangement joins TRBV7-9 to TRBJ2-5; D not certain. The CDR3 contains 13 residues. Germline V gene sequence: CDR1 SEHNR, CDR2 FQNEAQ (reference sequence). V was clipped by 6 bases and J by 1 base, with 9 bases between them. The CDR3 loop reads CASRLSLQETQYF. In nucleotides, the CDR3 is TGTGCCAGCAGGCTCTCTCTCCAAGAGACCCAGTACTTC. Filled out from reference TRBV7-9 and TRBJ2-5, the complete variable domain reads DTGVSQNPRHKITKRGQNVTFRCDPISEHNRLYWYRQTLGQGPEFLTYFQNEAQLEKSRLLSDRFSAERPKGSFSTLEIQRTEQGDSAMYLCASRLSLQETQYFGPGTRLLVL.

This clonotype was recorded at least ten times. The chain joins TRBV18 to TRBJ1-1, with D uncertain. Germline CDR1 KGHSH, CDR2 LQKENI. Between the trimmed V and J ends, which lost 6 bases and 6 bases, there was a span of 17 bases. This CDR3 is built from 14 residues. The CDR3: CASSRGGINSEAFF. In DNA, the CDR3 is TGTGCCAGCTCCCGGGGAGGGATTAACTCTGAAGCTTTCTTT.

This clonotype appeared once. The CDR3 loop is CASSLTGTANSPLHF. As DNA, the CDR3 is TGCGCCAGCAGCTTGACCGGGACAGCAAATTCACCCCTCCACTTT. The chain employs TRBV5-1 and TRBJ1-6, with TRBD1 matching 7 bases. Germline loops: CDR1 SGHRS, CDR2 YFSETQ. Trimming removed 1 base from V and 7 bases from J; junction bases left unmatched: 5. The CDR3 has 15 amino acids. Drawing the rest from reference TRBV5-1 and TRBJ1-6, the complete variable domain is KAGVTQTPRYLIKTRGQQVTLSCSPISGHRSVSWYQQTPGQGLQFLFEYFSETQRNKGNFPGRFSGRQFSNSRSEMNVSTLELGDSALYLCASSLTGTANSPLHFGNGTRLTVT.

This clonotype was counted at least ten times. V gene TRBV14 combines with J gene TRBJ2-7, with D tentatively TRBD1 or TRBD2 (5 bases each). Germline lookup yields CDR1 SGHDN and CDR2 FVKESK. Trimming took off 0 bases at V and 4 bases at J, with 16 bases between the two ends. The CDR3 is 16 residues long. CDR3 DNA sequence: TGTGCCAGCAGCCAAGATTGGTTGGGCAGGGAGTACGAGCAGTACTTC. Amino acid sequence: CASSQDWLGREYEQYF.

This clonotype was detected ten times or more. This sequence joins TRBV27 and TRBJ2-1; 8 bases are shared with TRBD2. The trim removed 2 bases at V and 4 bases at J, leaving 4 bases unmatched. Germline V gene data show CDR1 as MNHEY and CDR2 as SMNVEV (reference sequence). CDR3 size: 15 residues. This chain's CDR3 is CASSLNGGGYNEQFF. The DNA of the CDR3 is TGTGCCAGCAGTTTAAACGGGGGGGGATACAATGAGCAGTTCTTC.

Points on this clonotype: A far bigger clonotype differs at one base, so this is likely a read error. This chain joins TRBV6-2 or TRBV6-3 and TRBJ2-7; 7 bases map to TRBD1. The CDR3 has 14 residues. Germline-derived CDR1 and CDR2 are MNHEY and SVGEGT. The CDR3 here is CAGSLVGGNYEQYF. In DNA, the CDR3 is TGTGCCGGCAGTTTAGTAGGGGGCAACTACGAGCAGTACTTC.

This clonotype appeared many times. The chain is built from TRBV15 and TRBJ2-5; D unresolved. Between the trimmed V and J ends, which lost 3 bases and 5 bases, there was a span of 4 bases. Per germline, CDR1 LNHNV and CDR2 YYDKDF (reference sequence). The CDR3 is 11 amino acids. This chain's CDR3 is CATSRFETQYF. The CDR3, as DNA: TGTGCCACCAGCAGGTTTGAGACCCAGTACTTC.

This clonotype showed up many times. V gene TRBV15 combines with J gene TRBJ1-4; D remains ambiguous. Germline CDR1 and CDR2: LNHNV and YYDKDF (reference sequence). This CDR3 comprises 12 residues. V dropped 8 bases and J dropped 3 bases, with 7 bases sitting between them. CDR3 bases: TGTGCCACCGGAGGGTCTAATGAAAAACTGTTTTTT. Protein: CATGGSNEKLFF. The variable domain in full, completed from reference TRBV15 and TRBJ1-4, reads DAMVIQNPRYQVTQFGKPVTLSCSQTLNHNVMYWYQQKSSQAPKLLFHYYDKDFNNEADTPDNFQSRRPNTSFCFLDIRSPGLGDTAMYLCATGGSNEKLFFGSGTQLSVL.

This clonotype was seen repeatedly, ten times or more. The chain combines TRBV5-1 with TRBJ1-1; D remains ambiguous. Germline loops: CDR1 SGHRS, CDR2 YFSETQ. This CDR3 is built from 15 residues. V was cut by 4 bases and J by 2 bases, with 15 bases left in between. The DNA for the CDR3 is TGCGCCAGCAGCCCCCCTGGTCTGTCAAACACTGAAGCTTTCTTT. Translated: CASSPPGLSNTEAFF.

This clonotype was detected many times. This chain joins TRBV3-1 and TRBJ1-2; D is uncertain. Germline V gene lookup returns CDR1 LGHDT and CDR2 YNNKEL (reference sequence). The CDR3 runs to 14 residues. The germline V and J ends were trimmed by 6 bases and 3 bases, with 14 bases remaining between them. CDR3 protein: CASSHGRSDYGYTF. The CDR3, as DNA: TGTGCCAGCAGTCACGGGCGTTCCGACTATGGCTACACCTTC.

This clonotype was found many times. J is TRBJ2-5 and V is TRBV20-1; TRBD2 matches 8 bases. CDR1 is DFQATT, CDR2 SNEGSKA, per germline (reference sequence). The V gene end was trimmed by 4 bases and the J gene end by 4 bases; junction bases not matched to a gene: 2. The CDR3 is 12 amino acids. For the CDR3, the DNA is TGCAGTGCTAATAGCGGGATAGAGACCCAGTACTTC. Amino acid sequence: CSANSGIETQYF.

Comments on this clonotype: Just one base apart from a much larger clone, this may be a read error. CDR3 sequence reads: CASSQTDTINEKLFF. The CDR3 DNA follows: TGTGCCAGCAGCCAGACTGACACGATTAATGAAAAACTGTTTTTT. The V gene is TRBV12-3 or TRBV12-4, the J gene TRBJ1-4; D is uncertain. The CDR3 runs 15 residues. V was trimmed by 6 bases and J by 4 bases, leaving 15 bases between them.

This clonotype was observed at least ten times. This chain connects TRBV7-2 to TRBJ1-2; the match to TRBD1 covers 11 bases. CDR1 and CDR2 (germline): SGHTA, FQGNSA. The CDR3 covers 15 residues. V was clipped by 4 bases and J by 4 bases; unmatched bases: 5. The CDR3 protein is CASSSGQGAAYGYTF. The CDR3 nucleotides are TGTGCCAGCAGCTCCGGACAGGGGGCGGCCTATGGCTACACCTTC. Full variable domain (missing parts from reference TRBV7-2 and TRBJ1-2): GAGVSQSPSNKVTEKGKDVELRCDPISGHTALYWYRQSLGQGLEFLIYFQGNSAPDKSGLPSDRFSAERTGGSVSTLTIQRTQQEDSAVYLCASSSGQGAAYGYTFGSGTRLTVV.

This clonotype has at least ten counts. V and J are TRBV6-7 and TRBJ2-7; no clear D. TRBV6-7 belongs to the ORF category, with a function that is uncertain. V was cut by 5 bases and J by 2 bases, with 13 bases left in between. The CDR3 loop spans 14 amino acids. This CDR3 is CASSHPDGPYEQYF. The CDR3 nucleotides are TGTGCCAGCAGTCACCCGGACGGTCCCTACGAGCAGTACTTC.

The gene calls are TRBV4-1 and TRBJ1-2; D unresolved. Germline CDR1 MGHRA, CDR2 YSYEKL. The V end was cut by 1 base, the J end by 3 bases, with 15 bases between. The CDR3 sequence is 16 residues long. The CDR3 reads CASSQGEAHFHYGYTF. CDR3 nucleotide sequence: TGCGCCAGCAGCCAAGGGGAGGCACACTTTCACTATGGCTACACCTTC.

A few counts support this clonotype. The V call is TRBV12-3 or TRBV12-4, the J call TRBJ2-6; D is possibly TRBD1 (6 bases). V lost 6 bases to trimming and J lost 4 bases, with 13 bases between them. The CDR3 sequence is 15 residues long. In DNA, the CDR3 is TGTGCCAGCAGGACACAAGGGACAGGGGCCAACGTCCTGACTTTC. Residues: CASRTQGTGANVLTF.

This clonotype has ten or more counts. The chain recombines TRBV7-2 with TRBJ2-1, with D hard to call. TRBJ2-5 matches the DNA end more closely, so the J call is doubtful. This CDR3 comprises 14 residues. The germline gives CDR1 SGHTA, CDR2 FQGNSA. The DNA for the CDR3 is TGTGCCAGCAGCTTACCCCCCAACCAAGAGACCCAGTACTTC. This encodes CASSLPPNQETQYF.

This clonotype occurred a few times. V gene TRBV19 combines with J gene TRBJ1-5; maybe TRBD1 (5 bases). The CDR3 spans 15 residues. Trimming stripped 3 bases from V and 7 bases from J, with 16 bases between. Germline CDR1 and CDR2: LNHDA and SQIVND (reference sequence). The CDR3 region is CASSMGRSGDQPQHF. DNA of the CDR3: TGTGCCAGTAGTATGGGGAGGAGCGGGGACCAGCCCCAGCATTTT.

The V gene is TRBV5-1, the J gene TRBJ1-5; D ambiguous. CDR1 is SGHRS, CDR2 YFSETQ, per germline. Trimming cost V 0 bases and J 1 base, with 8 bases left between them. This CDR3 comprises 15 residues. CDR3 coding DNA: TGCGCCAGCAGCTTGGCCGATCCCAGCAATCAGCCCCAGCATTTT. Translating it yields CASSLADPSNQPQHF. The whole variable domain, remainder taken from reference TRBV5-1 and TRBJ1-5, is KAGVTQTPRYLIKTRGQQVTLSCSPISGHRSVSWYQQTPGQGLQFLFEYFSETQRNKGNFPGRFSGRQFSNSRSEMNVSTLELGDSALYLCASSLADPSNQPQHFGDGTRLSIL.